This entry concerns a single T cell receptor beta chain. Antigen unknown. This sample is drawn from a study of human thymus T cells. Profiling relied on immunoSEQ multiplex PCR, and the TCRdb table lists in-frame clones only, not all of them. This table has roughly 120,000 clones, approximately 96% appearing once. The source of the thymus tissue was resections taken during corrective heart surgery. Healthy Finnish infants having corrective surgery for congenital heart defects served as donors. CDR3 size: 13 residues. The ends were cut back, 3 bases at V and 7 bases at J, with 10 bases in the middle. Germline V gene data show CDR1 as SGHDN and CDR2 as FVKESK. General observations from the study: In unrelated individuals, thymic repertoires overlapped highly, according to related research. Thymic as well as blood repertoires seemed to favor certain V and J genes unevenly.

The sequence came from a boy under two years old with a congenital heart defect but otherwise immunologically healthy. Sequenced sample: thymus tissue. The chain carries TRBV14 and TRBJ2-1; D unresolved. For the CDR3, the DNA is TGTGCCAGCAGCCAGGGTGTAGGTAATGAGCAGTTCTTC. Protein: CASSQGVGNEQFF. The full variable domain, rest sourced from reference TRBV14 and TRBJ2-1, is EAGVTQFPSHSVIEKGQTVTLRCDPISGHDNLYWYRRVMGKEIKFLLHFVKESKQDESGMPNNRFLAERTGGTYSTLKVQPAELEDSGVYFCASSQGVGNEQFFGPGTRLTVL.